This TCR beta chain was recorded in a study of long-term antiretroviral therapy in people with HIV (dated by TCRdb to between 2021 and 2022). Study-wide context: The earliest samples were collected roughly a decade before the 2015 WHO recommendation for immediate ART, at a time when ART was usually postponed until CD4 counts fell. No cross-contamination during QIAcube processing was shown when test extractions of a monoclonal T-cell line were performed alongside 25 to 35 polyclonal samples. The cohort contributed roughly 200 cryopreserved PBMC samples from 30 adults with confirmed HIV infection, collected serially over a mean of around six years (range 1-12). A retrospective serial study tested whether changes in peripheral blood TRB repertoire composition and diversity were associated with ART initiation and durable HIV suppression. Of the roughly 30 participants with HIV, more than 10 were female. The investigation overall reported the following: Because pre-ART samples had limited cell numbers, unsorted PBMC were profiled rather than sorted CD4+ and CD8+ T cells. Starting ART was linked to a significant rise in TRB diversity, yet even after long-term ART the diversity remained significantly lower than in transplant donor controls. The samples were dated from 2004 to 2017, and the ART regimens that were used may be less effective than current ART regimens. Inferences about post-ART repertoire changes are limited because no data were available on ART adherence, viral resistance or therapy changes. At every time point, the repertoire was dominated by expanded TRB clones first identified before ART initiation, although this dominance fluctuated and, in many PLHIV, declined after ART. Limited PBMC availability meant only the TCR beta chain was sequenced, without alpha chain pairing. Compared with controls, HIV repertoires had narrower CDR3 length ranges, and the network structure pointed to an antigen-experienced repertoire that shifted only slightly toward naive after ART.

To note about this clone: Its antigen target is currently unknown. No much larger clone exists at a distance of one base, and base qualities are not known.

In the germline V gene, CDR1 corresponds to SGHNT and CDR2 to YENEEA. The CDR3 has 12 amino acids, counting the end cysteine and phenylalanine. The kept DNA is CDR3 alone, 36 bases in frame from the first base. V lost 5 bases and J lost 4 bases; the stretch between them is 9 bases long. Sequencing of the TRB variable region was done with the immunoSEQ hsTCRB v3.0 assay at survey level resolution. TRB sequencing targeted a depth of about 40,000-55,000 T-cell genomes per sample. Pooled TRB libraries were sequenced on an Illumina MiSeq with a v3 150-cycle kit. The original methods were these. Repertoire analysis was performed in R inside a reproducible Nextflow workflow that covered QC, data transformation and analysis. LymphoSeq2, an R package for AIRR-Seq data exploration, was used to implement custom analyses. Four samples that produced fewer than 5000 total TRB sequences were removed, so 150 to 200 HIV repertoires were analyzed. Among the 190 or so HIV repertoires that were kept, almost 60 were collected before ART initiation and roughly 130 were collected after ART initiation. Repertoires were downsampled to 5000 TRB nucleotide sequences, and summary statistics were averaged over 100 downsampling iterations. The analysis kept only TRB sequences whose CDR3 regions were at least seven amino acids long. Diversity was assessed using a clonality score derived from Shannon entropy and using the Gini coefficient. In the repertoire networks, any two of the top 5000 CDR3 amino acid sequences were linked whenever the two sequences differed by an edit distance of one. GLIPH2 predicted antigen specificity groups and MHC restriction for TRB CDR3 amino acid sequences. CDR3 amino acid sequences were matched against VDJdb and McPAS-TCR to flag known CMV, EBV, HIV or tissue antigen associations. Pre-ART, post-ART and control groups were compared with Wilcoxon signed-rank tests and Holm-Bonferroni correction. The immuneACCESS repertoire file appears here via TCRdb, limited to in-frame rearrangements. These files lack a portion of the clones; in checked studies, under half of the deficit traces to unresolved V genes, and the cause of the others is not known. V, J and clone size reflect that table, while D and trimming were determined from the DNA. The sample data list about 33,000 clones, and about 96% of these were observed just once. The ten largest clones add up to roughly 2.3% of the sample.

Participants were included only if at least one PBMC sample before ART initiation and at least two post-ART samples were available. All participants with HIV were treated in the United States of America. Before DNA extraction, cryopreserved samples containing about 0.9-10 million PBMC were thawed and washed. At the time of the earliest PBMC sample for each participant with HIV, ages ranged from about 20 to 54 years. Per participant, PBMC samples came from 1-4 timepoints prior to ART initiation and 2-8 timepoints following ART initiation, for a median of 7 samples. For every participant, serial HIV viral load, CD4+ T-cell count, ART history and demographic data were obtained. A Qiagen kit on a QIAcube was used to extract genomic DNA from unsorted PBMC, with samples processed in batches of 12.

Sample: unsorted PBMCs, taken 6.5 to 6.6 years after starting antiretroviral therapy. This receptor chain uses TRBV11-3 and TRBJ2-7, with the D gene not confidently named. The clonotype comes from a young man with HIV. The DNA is TGTGCCAGCAGCCCGCGTAAGTACGAGCAGTACTTC. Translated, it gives CASSPRKYEQYF.